The entry below gives a single T cell receptor beta chain sequence along with its context. The antigen remains undetermined. Germline V gene data show CDR1 as MNHEY and CDR2 as SVGAGI. Germline trimming cut 5 bases from V and 1 base from J; bases unmatched to any gene: 1. This CDR3 spans 13 amino acids. The sample comes from a study of cytomegalovirus exposure and HLA in healthy donors. Study overall: From approximately 170 million T cells, an earlier analysis saw under 140 million unique TCR beta sequences.

A multiplex PCR was run with 60 Vbeta primers and 13 Jbeta primers. TCRdb keeps only in-frame clones here, not all; method: immunoSEQ multiplex PCR. Of approximately 180,000 clones listed, 80% are singletons. Study results and caveats: A link between a missense DCLRE1C variant and TCR beta V- and J-gene trimming emerged from a later analysis.

Sample: PBMCs. This chain uses TRBV6-5 with TRBJ1-2; 7 bases map to TRBD1. The source is a man younger than 45 in good health and CMV-seropositive. The CDR3 bases are TGTGCCAGCAGTCGGGACAGTAACTATGGCTACACCTTC. Protein product: CASSRDSNYGYTF.